This TCR beta chain was captured by sequencing in a study of T cell responses to AZD1222 COVID-19 vaccine. Findings of the study overall: Distributed over spike, vaccine-associated CD4 TCRs predominated at 160-218 and 743-854. Per reports, nearly half of all spike-specific TCRs target regions that are unmutated in variants. Only a handful of individuals given AZD1222 were seropositive at baseline.

Data came from immunoSEQ multiplex PCR; TCRdb stores just in-frame clones and leaves some out. There are roughly 200,000 clones in the sample; 90% to 95% occur only once, and approximately 1.7% lies in the top ten. Pooling of second doses given at about 4 or about 12 weeks was done. Germline V CDR1 and CDR2: WNHNN, SYGVQD (reference sequence). Germline trimming cut 0 bases from V and 4 bases from J; bases unmatched to any gene: 3. The length of the CDR3 is 15 residues. Concerning this clone: The antigen remains undetermined.

This sample comprised peripheral blood, obtained 28 days after the second AZD1222 dose. The chain is built from TRBV10-1 and TRBJ2-3; 8 nucleotides match TRBD1. This clonotype originated in an adult who received the AZD1222 COVID-19 vaccine. CDR3: CASSESKTGADTQYF. CDR3 bases: TGCGCCAGCAGTGAGTCGAAGACAGGGGCAGATACGCAGTATTTT.